These T cell receptor beta chains were read from a single sample in a study of cytomegalovirus exposure and HLA in healthy donors. Profiling relied on immunoSEQ multiplex PCR, and the TCRdb table lists in-frame clones only, not all of them. The top ten hold more than 2% of the sample, which has 280,000 or so clones, around 90% seen once. The sample consisted of PBMCs. The source is a woman in her late teens or twenties in good health and CMV-seronegative. CDR3s include the opening cysteine and the closing phenylalanine or tryptophan. The D gene is left open where the match is weak. Size is stated for part of the rows, as once, few or many counts, or as a class when the clone is expanded.

-	TRBJ1-2	TRBV29-1	-	CSVSGHNYGYTF	TGCAGCGTTTCGGGACATAACTATGGCTACACCTTC
TRBD1	TRBJ1-5	TRBV19	-	CASSPQGGNQPQHF	TGTGCCAGTAGCCCACAGGGGGGCAATCAGCCCCAGCATTTT
-	TRBJ2-1	TRBV10-3	-	CAISESQEQFF	TGTGCCATCAGTGAGTCCCAGGAGCAGTTCTTC
TRBD1	TRBJ2-1	TRBV7-3	-	CASSPQGQNYNEQFF	TGTGCCAGCAGCCCCCAGGGACAGAACTACAATGAGCAGTTCTTC
TRBD2	TRBJ2-7	TRBV5-1	-	CASSLASGGGYEQYF	TGCGCCAGCAGCTTGGCCAGCGGGGGGGGATACGAGCAGTACTTC
TRBD1	TRBJ1-2	TRBV5-6	-	CASSSGGSGYTF	TGTGCCAGCAGCTCAGGGGGTAGTGGCTACACCTTC
-	TRBJ2-7	TRBV27	-	CASSPSTGLYEQYF	TGTGCCAGCAGCCCCTCGACAGGTCTCTACGAGCAGTACTTC
-	TRBJ1-4	TRBV6-1	-	CASSDRWGEKLFF	TGTGCCAGCAGCGACAGGTGGGGCGAAAAACTGTTTTTT
-	TRBJ2-7	TRBV5-5	once	CASTTLTGFSYEQYF	TGTGCCAGCACCACCCTGACAGGTTTCTCCTACGAGCAGTACTTC
-	TRBJ2-7	TRBV4-1	-	CASSQFSEQYF	TGCGCCAGCAGCCAATTCTCCGAGCAGTACTTC
TRBD1	TRBJ2-7	TRBV6-5	-	CASSRQGLDEQYF	TGTGCCAGCAGCCGACAGGGTCTCGACGAGCAGTACTTC
TRBD1	TRBJ1-4	TRBV30	-	CAWGTENEKLFF	TGTGCCTGGGGGACAGAGAATGAAAAACTGTTTTTT
-	TRBJ1-3	TRBV6-6	once	CASSPHEPGNTIYF	TGTGCCAGCAGCCCCCACGAGCCTGGAAACACCATATATTTT
-	TRBJ1-6	TRBV7-8	few	CASSLEQAYSYNSPLHF	TGTGCCAGCAGCTTAGAACAGGCATACTCCTATAATTCACCCCTCCACTTT
-	TRBJ1-6	TRBV5-6	-	CASSFGRNNSPLHF	TGTGCCAGCAGCTTCGGGAGAAATAATTCACCCCTCCACTTT
TRBD1	TRBJ2-3	TRBV18	-	CASSSTGGDTDTQYF	TGTGCCAGCTCCTCGACAGGGGGGGACACAGATACGCAGTATTTT
TRBD1	TRBJ1-5	TRBV4-1	-	CASSQVHSDRDQPQHF	TGCGCCAGCAGCCAGGTTCATTCAGACAGGGATCAGCCCCAGCATTTT
TRBD2	TRBJ2-3	TRBV27	-	CASSSTRPRRTSGGSGDTQYF	TGTGCCAGCAGTTCCACTAGACCTCGAAGGACTAGCGGGGGGTCGGGGGATACGCAGTATTTT
-	TRBJ1-4	TRBV5-1	-	CASSLGGGGEKLFF	TGCGCCAGCAGCTTGGGGGGGGGCGGCGAAAAACTGTTTTTT
TRBD1	TRBJ1-1	TRBV27	-	CASSWDSVNTEAFF	TGTGCCAGCAGTTGGGACAGCGTGAACACTGAAGCTTTCTTT
TRBD2	TRBJ2-1	TRBV6-5	-	CASRRGVGNEQFF	TGTGCCAGCAGACGGGGGGTTGGCAATGAGCAGTTCTTC